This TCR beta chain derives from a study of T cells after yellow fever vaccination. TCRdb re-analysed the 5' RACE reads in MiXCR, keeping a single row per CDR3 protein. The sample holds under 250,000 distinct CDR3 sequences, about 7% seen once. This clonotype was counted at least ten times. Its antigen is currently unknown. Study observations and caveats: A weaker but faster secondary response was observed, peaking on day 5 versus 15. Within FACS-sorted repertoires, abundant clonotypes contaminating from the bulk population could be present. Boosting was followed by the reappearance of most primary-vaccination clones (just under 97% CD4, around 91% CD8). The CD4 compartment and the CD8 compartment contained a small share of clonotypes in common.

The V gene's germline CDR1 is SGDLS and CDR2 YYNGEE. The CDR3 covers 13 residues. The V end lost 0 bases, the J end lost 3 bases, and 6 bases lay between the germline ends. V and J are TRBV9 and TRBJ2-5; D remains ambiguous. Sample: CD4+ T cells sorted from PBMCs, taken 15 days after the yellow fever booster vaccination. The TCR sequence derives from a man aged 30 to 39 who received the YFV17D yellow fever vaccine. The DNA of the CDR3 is TGTGCCAGCAGCGTAGCTTTTAAAGAGACCCAGTACTTC. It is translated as CASSVAFKETQYF.